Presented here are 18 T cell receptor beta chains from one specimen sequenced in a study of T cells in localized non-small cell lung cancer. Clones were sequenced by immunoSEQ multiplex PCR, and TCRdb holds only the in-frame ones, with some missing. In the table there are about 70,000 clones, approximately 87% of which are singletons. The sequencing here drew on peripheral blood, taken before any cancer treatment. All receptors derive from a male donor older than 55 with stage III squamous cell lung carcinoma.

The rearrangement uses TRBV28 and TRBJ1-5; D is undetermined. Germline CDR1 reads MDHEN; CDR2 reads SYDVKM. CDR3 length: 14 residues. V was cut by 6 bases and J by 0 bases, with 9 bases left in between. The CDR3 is CASRGSISNQPQHF. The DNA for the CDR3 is TGTGCCAGCAGGGGGTCAATTAGCAATCAGCCCCAGCATTTT.

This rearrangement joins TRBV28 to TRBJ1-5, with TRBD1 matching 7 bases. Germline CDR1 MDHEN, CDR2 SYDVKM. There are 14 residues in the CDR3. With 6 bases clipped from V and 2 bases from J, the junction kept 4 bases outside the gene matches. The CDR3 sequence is CASSGGQGNQPQHF. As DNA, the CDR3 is TGTGCCAGCAGCGGTGGACAGGGCAATCAGCCCCAGCATTTT.

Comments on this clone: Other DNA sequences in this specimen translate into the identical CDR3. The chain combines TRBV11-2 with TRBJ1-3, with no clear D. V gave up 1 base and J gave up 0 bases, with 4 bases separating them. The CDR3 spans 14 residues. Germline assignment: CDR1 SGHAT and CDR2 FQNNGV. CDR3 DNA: TGTGCCAGCAGCTTAGGTAGCTCTGGAAACACCATATATTTT. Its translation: CASSLGSSGNTIYF.

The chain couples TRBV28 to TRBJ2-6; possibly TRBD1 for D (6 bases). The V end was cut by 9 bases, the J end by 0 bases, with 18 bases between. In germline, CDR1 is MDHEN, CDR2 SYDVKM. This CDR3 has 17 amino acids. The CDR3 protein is CASYPGHLSSGANVLTF. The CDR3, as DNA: TGTGCCAGTTACCCGGGACATCTGAGCTCTGGGGCCAACGTCCTGACTTTC.

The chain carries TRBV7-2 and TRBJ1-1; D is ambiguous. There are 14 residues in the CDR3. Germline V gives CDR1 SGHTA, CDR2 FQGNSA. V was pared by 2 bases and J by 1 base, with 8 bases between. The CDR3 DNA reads TGTGCCAGCAGCTTATATGAGGGGAACACTGAAGCTTTCTTT. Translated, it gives CASSLYEGNTEAFF.

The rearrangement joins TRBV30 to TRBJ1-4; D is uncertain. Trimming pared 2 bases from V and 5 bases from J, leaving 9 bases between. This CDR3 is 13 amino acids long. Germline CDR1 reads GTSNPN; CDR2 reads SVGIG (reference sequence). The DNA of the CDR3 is TGTGCCTGGAGTAAGGATACAAATGAAAAACTGTTTTTT. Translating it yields CAWSKDTNEKLFF.

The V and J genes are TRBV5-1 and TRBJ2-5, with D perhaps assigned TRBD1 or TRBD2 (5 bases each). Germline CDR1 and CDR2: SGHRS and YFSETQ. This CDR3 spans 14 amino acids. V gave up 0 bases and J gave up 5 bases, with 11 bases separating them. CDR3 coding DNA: TGCGCCAGCAGCTTGGGGTCCAGGGAGGAGACCCAGTACTTC. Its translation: CASSLGSREETQYF.

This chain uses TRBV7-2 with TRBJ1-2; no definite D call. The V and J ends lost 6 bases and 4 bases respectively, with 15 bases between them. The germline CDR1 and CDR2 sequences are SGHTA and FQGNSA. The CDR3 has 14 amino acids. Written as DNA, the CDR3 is TGTGCCAGCAGTCCGACACCGGCAGGCTATGGCTACACCTTC. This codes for CASSPTPAGYGYTF.

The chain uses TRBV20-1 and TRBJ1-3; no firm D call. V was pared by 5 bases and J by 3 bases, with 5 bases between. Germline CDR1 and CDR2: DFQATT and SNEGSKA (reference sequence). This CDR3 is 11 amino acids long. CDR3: CSAESGNTIYF. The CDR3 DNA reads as TGCAGTGCTGAGAGTGGAAACACCATATATTTT.

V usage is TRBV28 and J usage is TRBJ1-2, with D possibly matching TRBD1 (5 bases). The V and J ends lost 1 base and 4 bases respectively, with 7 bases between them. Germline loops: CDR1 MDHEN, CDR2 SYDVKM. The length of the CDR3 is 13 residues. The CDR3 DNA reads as TGTGCCAGCAGTTTATCCGACAGCTATGGCTACACCTTC. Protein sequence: CASSLSDSYGYTF.

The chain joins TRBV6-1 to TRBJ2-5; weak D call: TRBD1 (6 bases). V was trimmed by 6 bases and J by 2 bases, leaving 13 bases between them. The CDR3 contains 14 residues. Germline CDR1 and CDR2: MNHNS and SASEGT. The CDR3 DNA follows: TGTGCCAGCAGGGAGGACAGTTCTCAAGAGACCCAGTACTTC. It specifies CASREDSSQETQYF.

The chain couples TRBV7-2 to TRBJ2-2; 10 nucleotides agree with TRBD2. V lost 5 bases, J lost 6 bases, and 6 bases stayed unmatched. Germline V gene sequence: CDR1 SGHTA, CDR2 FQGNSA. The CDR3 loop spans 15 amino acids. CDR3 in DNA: TGTGCCAGCAGCGTTAGCGGGGGGAGGGCCGGGGAGCTGTTTTTT. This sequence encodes CASSVSGGRAGELFF.

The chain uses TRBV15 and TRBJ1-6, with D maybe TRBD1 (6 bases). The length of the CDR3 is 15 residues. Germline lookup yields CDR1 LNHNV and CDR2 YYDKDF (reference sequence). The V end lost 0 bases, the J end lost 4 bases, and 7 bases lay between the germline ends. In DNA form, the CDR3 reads TGTGCCACCAGCAGAGATGGACAGTATAATTCACCCCTCCACTTT. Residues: CATSRDGQYNSPLHF. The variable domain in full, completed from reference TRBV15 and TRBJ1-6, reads DAMVIQNPRYQVTQFGKPVTLSCSQTLNHNVMYWYQQKSSQAPKLLFHYYDKDFNNEADTPDNFQSRRPNTSFCFLDIRSPGLGDTAMYLCATSRDGQYNSPLHFGNGTRLTVT.

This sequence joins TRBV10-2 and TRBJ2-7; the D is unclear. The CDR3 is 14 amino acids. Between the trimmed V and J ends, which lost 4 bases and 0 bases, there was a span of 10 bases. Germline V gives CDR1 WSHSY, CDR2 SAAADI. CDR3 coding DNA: TGCGCCAGCAGTGCCCTAGGTAGCTCCTACGAGCAGTACGTC. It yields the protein CASSALGSSYEQYV.

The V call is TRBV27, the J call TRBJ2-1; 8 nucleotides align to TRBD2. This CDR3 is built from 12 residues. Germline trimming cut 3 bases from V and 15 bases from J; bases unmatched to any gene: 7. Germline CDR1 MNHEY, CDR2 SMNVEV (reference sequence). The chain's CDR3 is CASSFPGGGRFF. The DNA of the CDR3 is TGTGCCAGCAGTTTCCCGGGGGGGGGTAGGTTCTTC.

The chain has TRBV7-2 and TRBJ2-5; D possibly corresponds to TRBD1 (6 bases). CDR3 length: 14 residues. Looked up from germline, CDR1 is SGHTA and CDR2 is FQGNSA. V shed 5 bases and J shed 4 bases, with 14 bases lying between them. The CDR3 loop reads CASSPGQTRETQYF. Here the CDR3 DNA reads TGTGCCAGCAGCCCCGGACAGACCAGAGAGACCCAGTACTTC.

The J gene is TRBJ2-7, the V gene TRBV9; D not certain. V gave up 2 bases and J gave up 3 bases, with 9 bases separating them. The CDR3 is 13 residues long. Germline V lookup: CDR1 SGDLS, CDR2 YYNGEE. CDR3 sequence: CASSVGFGYEQYF. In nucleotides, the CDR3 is TGTGCCAGCAGCGTGGGGTTCGGCTACGAGCAGTACTTC. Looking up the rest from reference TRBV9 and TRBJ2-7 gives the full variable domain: DSGVTQTPKHLITATGQRVTLRCSPRSGDLSVYWYQQSLDQGLQFLIQYYNGEERAKGNILERFSAQQFPDLHSELNLSSLELGDSALYFCASSVGFGYEQYFGPGTRLTVT.

CDR3: CASSPSTGPSYGYTF. The DNA for the CDR3 is TGTGCCAGCAGTCCGTCGACAGGCCCCTCCTATGGCTACACCTTC. The genes are TRBV27 and TRBJ1-2; D possibly corresponds to TRBD1 (6 bases). The CDR3 extends over 15 amino acids. V was clipped by 5 bases and J by 4 bases, with 17 bases between them. Germline-derived CDR1 and CDR2 are MNHEY and SMNVEV (reference sequence).